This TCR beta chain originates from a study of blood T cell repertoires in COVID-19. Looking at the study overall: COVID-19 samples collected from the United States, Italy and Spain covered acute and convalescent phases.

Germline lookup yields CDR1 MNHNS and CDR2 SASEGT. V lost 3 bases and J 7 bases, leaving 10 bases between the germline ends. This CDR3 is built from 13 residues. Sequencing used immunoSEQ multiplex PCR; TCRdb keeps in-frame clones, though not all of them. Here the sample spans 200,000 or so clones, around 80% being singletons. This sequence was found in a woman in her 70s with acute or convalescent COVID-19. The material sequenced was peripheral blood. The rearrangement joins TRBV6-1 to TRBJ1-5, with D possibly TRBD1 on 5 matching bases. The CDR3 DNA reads TGTGCCAGCAGTGACAGGGAGGTCCAGCCCCAGCATTTT. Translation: CASSDREVQPQHF.